One and the same sample provided the 15 T cell receptor beta chains below, sequenced in a study of T cell responses to AZD1222 COVID-19 vaccine. Clones were read by immunoSEQ multiplex PCR, and TCRdb kept only the in-frame ones, dropping some. The repertoire holds 150,000 to 200,000 clones, with more than 85% as singletons. The sequenced sample was peripheral blood, obtained on day 0 of AZD1222 vaccination. These receptors came from an adult in good health.

The chain is built from TRBV15 and TRBJ1-1; no clear D. Germline assignment: CDR1 LNHNV and CDR2 YYDKDF (reference sequence). The V and J ends lost 0 bases and 5 bases respectively, with 13 bases between them. The CDR3 totals 15 residues. The CDR3 sequence: CATSRDGAGRTEAFF. For the CDR3, the DNA is TGTGCCACCAGCAGAGATGGAGCGGGGAGAACTGAAGCTTTCTTT.

The V and J genes are TRBV24-1 and TRBJ2-5; D gene unclear. The CDR3 runs 17 residues. V lost 5 bases to trimming and J lost 5 bases, with 23 bases between them. In germline, CDR1 is KGHDR, CDR2 SFDVKD. The CDR3 nucleotides are TGTGCCACCAGTGCCACGCCCATGGGCAGTCCGGGTGAGACCCAGTACTTC. This gives the protein CATSATPMGSPGETQYF.

V and J are TRBV6-5 and TRBJ1-2; a weak D match, TRBD1 (6 bases). The germline CDR1 and CDR2 sequences are MNHEY and SVGAGI. This CDR3 region has 13 residues. V was cut by 5 bases and J by 8 bases, with 15 bases left in between. Written as DNA, the CDR3 is TGTGCCAGCAGTACCAGGGACACTCGGGGCTACACCTTC. Protein product: CASSTRDTRGYTF.

V usage is TRBV7-2 and J usage is TRBJ2-3, with TRBD2 identical over 7 bases. This CDR3 is built from 16 residues. The germline V gene has CDR1 SGHTA and CDR2 FQGNSA. The junction had 8 bases not matched to a gene; V was cut back by 5 bases and J by 0 bases. The CDR3 DNA follows: TGTGCCAGCAGCCCTAGCGGCGTTCTTAGCACAGATACGCAGTATTTT. Its protein product is CASSPSGVLSTDTQYF.

The chain is built from TRBV27 and TRBJ1-2; D is undetermined. The length of the CDR3 is 14 residues. Germline V gene sequence: CDR1 MNHEY, CDR2 SMNVEV (reference sequence). Trimming removed 3 bases at V and 0 bases at J, with 8 bases between. The CDR3 nucleotides read TGTGCCAGCAGTTTGGGCAGCACTAACTATGGCTACACCTTC. Translation gives CASSLGSTNYGYTF.

The chain has TRBV11-3 and TRBJ2-3; D gene ambiguous. This CDR3 has 12 residues. V lost 4 bases and J lost 3, with 5 bases in between. Per the germline V gene, CDR1 is SGHNT and CDR2 is YENEEA. The CDR3, as DNA: TGTGCCAGCAGCTACCTGACAGATACGCAGTATTTT. It codes for CASSYLTDTQYF.

This clone has only one observation. One end of the junction does not line up with germline, which may come from a read error. The CDR3 nucleotides read TGTGCTAGCAGCTCGACCGGGACAGGGGCGCCCGGGGAGCTGTTTTTT. This encodes CASSSTGTGAPGELFF. This chain connects TRBV7-7 to TRBJ2-2; 10 nucleotides match TRBD1. Germline V gives CDR1 SSHAT, CDR2 FNYEAQ (reference sequence). The CDR3 length is 16 residues. Full variable domain (missing parts from reference TRBV7-7 and TRBJ2-2): GAGVSQSPRYKVTKRGQDVTLRCDPISSHATLYWYQQALGQGPEFLTYFNYEAQPDKSGLPSDRFSAERPEGSISTLTIQRTEQRDSAMYRCASSSTGTGAPGELFFGEGSRLTVL.

The chain combines TRBV5-8 with TRBJ2-7, with 11 nucleotides matching TRBD1. Germline lookup yields CDR1 SGHTS and CDR2 YDEGEE. The CDR3 spans 17 residues. Trimming removed 4 bases from V and 4 bases from J; junction bases left unmatched: 13. CDR3 DNA sequence: TGTGCCAGCAGCAAACACTGGACAGGGGGCGTTTGGTACGAGCAGTACTTC. As protein: CASSKHWTGGVWYEQYF.

The CDR3 spells CASFYGVYGYTF. CDR3 nucleotide sequence: TGTGCCAGTTTTTACGGGGTTTATGGCTACACCTTC. The chain links TRBV19 to TRBJ1-2, with D unresolved. CDR1 is LNHDA and CDR2 is SQIVND in the germline V gene (reference sequence). V lost 8 bases and J lost 5, with 12 bases in between. The CDR3 loop spans 12 amino acids.

This chain connects TRBV7-8 to TRBJ2-4; a possible D gene is TRBD1 (6 bases). V lost 1 base and J 9 bases, leaving 13 bases between the germline ends. Germline V CDR1 and CDR2: SGHVS, FQNEAQ. The CDR3 contains 14 residues. The CDR3 reads CASSLVGIGGIQYF. CDR3 bases: TGTGCCAGCAGCTTAGTTGGGATAGGGGGCATTCAGTACTTC.

V and J are TRBV5-1 and TRBJ2-7; D is perhaps TRBD2 (6 bases). CDR3 length: 15 amino acids. The germline gives CDR1 SGHRS, CDR2 YFSETQ. Deletions cut 1 base from V and 0 bases from J, with 11 bases between. Here the CDR3 reads CASSLTAGSSYEQYF. CDR3 coding DNA: TGCGCCAGCAGCTTGACTGCGGGGAGCTCCTACGAGCAGTACTTC.

The rearrangement links TRBV5-1 to TRBJ1-2; D remains unclear. CDR3 length: 14 amino acids. Trimming left V 3 bases short and J 1 base short, with 10 bases between. Per the germline V gene, CDR1 is SGHRS and CDR2 is YFSETQ. DNA of the CDR3: TGCGCCAGCAGCTCCGGACTGATTAACTATGGCTACACCTTC. Its protein product is CASSSGLINYGYTF.

The V gene is TRBV6-1, the J gene TRBJ1-2; no definite D call. Germline V gene lookup returns CDR1 MNHNS and CDR2 SASEGT. Trimming removed 0 bases at V and 3 bases at J, with 14 bases between. This CDR3 is built from 16 residues. CDR3 DNA: TGTGCCAGCAGTGAAGCGCTTCGAAGGGTCCACTATGGCTACACCTTC. This codes for CASSEALRRVHYGYTF.

The rearrangement uses TRBV18 and TRBJ1-4; D perhaps matches TRBD1 (5 bases). The germline CDR1 and CDR2 sequences are KGHSH and LQKENI. The V end lost 3 bases, the J end lost 8 bases, and 16 bases lay between the germline ends. The CDR3 loop spans 15 amino acids. CDR3 in DNA: TGTGCCAGCTCACCGGGAAGGGGTGCAAACGAAAAACTGTTTTTT. Translated: CASSPGRGANEKLFF.

This sequence joins TRBV30 and TRBJ1-2; D is possibly TRBD1 (6 bases). The germline gives CDR1 GTSNPN, CDR2 SVGIG (reference sequence). Trimming removed 4 bases from V and 5 bases from J, with 17 bases in between. The CDR3 is 14 amino acids. CDR3 loop: CAWIGGEGVYGYTF. CDR3 DNA: TGTGCCTGGATTGGGGGCGAGGGGGTTTATGGCTACACCTTC.